The present T cell receptor beta chain was sequenced within a study of T cell changes during pregnancy in multiple sclerosis. Germline CDR1 SGDLS, CDR2 YYNGEE. There are 15 residues in the CDR3. The V gene end was trimmed by 1 base and the J gene end by 3 bases; junction bases not matched to a gene: 1. Assay: immunoSEQ multiplex PCR; the TCRdb copy retains only in-frame clones and omits some. Of roughly 40,000 clones listed, around 90% are singletons. The chain recombines TRBV9 with TRBJ2-3, with 11 nucleotides matching TRBD2. The sequence came from a female donor with multiple sclerosis, enrolled in a pregnancy study. The material was CD4+ T cells from peripheral blood mononuclear cells, obtained in the third trimester of pregnancy. CDR3 in amino acids: CASSVLAGGTDTQYF. CDR3 in DNA: TGTGCCAGCAGCGTACTAGCGGGAGGTACAGATACGCAGTATTTT.